This T cell receptor (beta chain) was retrieved from a study of blood T cell repertoires in COVID-19. Study details: Sites across the United States, Italy and Spain contributed samples from acute and convalescent COVID-19. PBMCs, B-cell-depleted T cells, or T cells provided the cDNA or gDNA that made up the material.

As handled by the study authors: Reference gene primer amplification gave estimated nucleated cell counts. The assay was immunoSEQ multiplex PCR, and TCRdb's table has in-frame clones only and misses some. V, J and clone size derive from that table, while D and trimming were established from the DNA sequence. The sample comprises 45,000 to 55,000 clones, less than 85% of which are singletons, and around 5.2% rests with the top ten. Germline V gives CDR1 SGHVS, CDR2 FQNEAQ. Trimming removed 5 bases at V and 0 bases at J, with 14 bases between. CDR3 length equals 16 residues. The clonotype comes from a human donor in a cohort sampled during active COVID-19. Sequencing input: peripheral blood. The V gene is TRBV7-8, the J gene TRBJ2-1; D is uncertain. CDR3 amino acids: CASSPTHSSSYNEQFF. The CDR3 DNA follows: TGTGCCAGCAGCCCTACACACAGTAGCTCCTACAATGAGCAGTTCTTC.